This T cell receptor (beta chain) was recorded in a study of cytomegalovirus exposure and HLA in healthy donors listed by TCRdb under 2017. A note on the overall study: According to an earlier analysis of several hundred of the donors, about 179 million T cells yielded 117 million unique TCR beta sequences and approximately 300 Gb of sequence data. Among some 410 genotyped donors of the cohort, an average of around 250,000 unique TCR beta nucleotide sequences was sequenced per donor, of which about 18% were non-productive. Typing coverage differed by locus: A, B, C, DRB1 and DQB1 were typed in about 620-630 donors, DQA1 in around 500, DPA1 in 606, and DPB1 in just under 480. Five DR-DQ haplotypes were treated as single units for association and clustering because of strong linkage in the cohort. A later analysis re-examined previously published TCR beta repertoires from 610 or so donors and added high-resolution HLA genotyping to investigate patterns of TCR occurrence. Alongside the repertoire data, information on donor age, sex, ethnicity and CMV serostatus was compiled. An earlier analysis of approximately 580 of the donors used high-throughput TCR beta sequencing to judge whether each TCR beta V gene segment behaved as functional or pseudogenic. High-throughput TCR immunosequencing, statistical association of individual TCRs with disease status, and machine learning were combined to predict cytomegalovirus infection status. The study was designed to test whether signatures of past pathogen exposure could be identified by cataloging public T cell receptors. In addition to the first cohort of 500 to 850 subjects, a separate validation cohort of approximately 130 different subjects was used. A later genetic analysis used genome-wide SNP genotypes for about three fifths of the 666 donors, treating that subset as a discovery cohort. Every repertoire in the discovery cohort had been generated on one and the same sequencing platform. About 310 gigabases of sequencing data and 78 million or so unique TCR sequences were included in an early release covering 550 to 800 HLA-typed donors. The genetic ancestry cluster associated with self-reported Caucasian donors included 80% to 90% of the roughly 400 genotyped donors. Rather than using new phenotypic data, the later analysis identified candidate immune exposures from TCR beta sequences and from how often those sequences occurred across donors. Using immunosequencing, the study profiled T cell repertoires from 666 subjects and related those repertoires to cytomegalovirus serostatus. Both class I and class II loci were covered by HLA typing, at four-digit resolution.

The cohort comprised 550 to 700 healthy bone marrow donors. At the time of sampling, every cohort member was nominally healthy, though immune exposures that went unrecorded were likely present. The donor was CMV seronegative and was included in the group of about 400 seronegative cohort members. A peripheral blood sample was provided by each donor, and peripheral blood mononuclear cells were used for TCR beta sequencing. The Qiagen DNeasy Blood Extraction Kit was used to extract genomic DNA from the blood cell samples. Points the paper makes about the study in general: The classifier was reported to diagnose cytomegalovirus status with high specificity and sensitivity in both the original and validation cohorts. In a later analysis, some 17,000 TCR beta sequences were associated with specific HLA alleles at a false discovery rate of 0.05. In this cohort, only TCR beta chains were sequenced, and detectable features were limited by the absence of alpha or paired-chain data. The authors suggested that the approach could potentially be generalized to other disease states and immunological phenotypes. Assigning TCR associations to individual alleles was difficult when HLA alleles, especially DR and DQ, strongly co-occurred. Presence/absence analyses assumed roughly uniform sequencing depth across donors, an assumption that may not hold. A cluster of highly shared sequence variants was judged likely to be a technical artifact of the sequencing pipeline. According to a later analysis, most CMV-associated TCR beta chains appeared to be HLA-restricted, and the HLA associations seemed to be driven largely by CMV exposure. In vitro tests confirmed that a few of the cytomegalovirus-associated TCR beta chains recognize cytomegalovirus antigens. In a later analysis, HLA-associated TCR beta chains showed more clonal expansion and lower generation probabilities than non-associated chains that were equally common. A later genetic analysis reported fewer N-insertions in productive TCRs among donors in an Asian-associated ancestry cluster than the roughly 700-donor mean. A further reported finding was that TCR beta sequences accurately predicted the HLA-A and HLA-B alleles for most subjects in the first cohort. A later genetic analysis associated a missense DCLRE1C variant with V-gene and J-gene trimming of TCR beta chains, and an independent cohort replicated the association. Correlated functional status among segregating V segments might be attributable to linkage disequilibrium, but an unknown experimental factor could not be ruled out. A later analysis found that TCR association rates varied across HLA loci, with DRB1 alleles showing the most associated TCRs and HLA-C alleles the fewest. Most TCR sequences were seen in very few donors, while some public TCRs were found in many individuals. Because counts were too low, around 18 rarely observed V segments, including chromosome 9 orphons, were left out of the earlier analysis of some 640 of the donors. A later analysis reported that several top co-occurrence clusters appeared linked to parvovirus B19, influenza, CMV and Epstein-Barr virus. The 87-base-pair reads could not distinguish some IMGT-functional V segments, including TRBV6-2 and TRBV6-3, so those segments were excluded. A total of about 180 TCR beta chains were listed by the study as associated with cytomegalovirus. Because HLA typing was unavailable for some donors at each locus, only the typed subset was used in association tests. For the cohort, immune exposure information was limited to CMV serostatus. In an earlier analysis of about 550 of the donors, most TCR beta V segments were observed in productive rearrangements about 87% or about 30% of the time, broadly matching IMGT annotations.

The CDR3, from cysteine to phenylalanine, totals 16 residues. The only DNA kept is the CDR3, 48 bases in frame from the first base. CDR1 and CDR2, per the germline V gene, are SGHRS and YFSETQ. V is cut by 4 bases and J by 1 base, and the space between the germline ends is 17 bases. Library preparation employed the immunoSEQ multiplex PCR assay. For the multiplex PCR, a mixture combining 60 forward primers for TCR Vbeta segments and 13 reverse primers for TCR Jbeta segments was used. The CDR3 region of rearranged TCR beta genes was amplified from genomic DNA by a multiplex PCR assay. The Illumina HiSeq System was used to sequence the amplified TCR beta libraries as 87-base-pair reads. Regarding the original processing steps: A later analysis tallied 75 million to 95 million unique TCR beta chains across the 666 repertoires, and about 12 million of those chains were shared by two or more donors. To remove PCR and sequencing errors, raw reads were error-corrected and collapsed into unique sequences using a nearest-neighbor algorithm that merged closely related sequences. CDR3 sequences were aligned to IMGT reference sequences to assign V, D and J gene segments. For a sequence to be retained, a match of at least six nucleotides to both a V gene segment and a J gene segment was required. Rearrangements were classified as productive when the CDR3 lacked stop codons and remained in frame with V and J, and all other rearrangements were classified as non-productive. CDR3 was defined according to IMGT convention as the region running from the second conserved V-encoded cysteine to the conserved J-encoded phenylalanine. The earlier analysis of about 620 of the donors excluded sequences that lacked an unambiguous match to a single V gene segment. An earlier analysis of 450 to 650 of the donors called V segments functional above 56.7% productive rearrangements and segregating when the between-donor standard deviation exceeded 5%. To diagnose cytomegalovirus status from the catalog of TCR beta chain sequences, a statistical classification framework was built. In a later analysis, TCR nucleotide sequences were compared against IMGT/GENE-DB human TR gene sequences so that V and J genes could be assigned. In a later analysis, CDR3 sequences and most-parsimonious VDJ recombination scenarios were assigned using the TCRdist pipeline. In a later analysis, every TCR beta chain was defined by the combination of its CDR3 amino acid sequence and its V-gene family, and reads without a unique V-gene family were dropped. A later analysis removed roughly 590 highly shared, low-generation-probability nucleotide sequences to deal with suspected cross-contamination and a sequencing artifact. For each public chain, a later analysis derived a clonal expansion index from normalized ranks of inferred template counts within each repertoire. In a later analysis, generation probabilities were computed with a VDJ recombination model fitted to out-of-frame rearrangements, and the resulting probabilities were checked against IGoR. Hypergeometric tests were used in a later analysis to score TCR-TCR, TCR-HLA and TCR-CMV co-occurrence, with a repertoire-size bias correction applied to the TCR pairs. False discovery rates were estimated in a later analysis by permuting HLA or CMV assignments 20 times. In a later analysis, co-occurring TCRs were grouped with DBSCAN, and TCRdist sequence similarity was added when clustering was performed within HLA-allele-positive subsets. For co-occurrence clustering, repertoires with fewer than 30,000 or more than 120,000 public chains were excluded, along with roughly 5 repertoires with anomalous nucleotide sharing. Not all clones reach the TCRdb copy of this immuneACCESS table, which keeps in-frame sequences only. Checked studies attribute under half of the gap to unresolved V genes and leave the rest unexplained. Clone size and V and J calls were adopted from that table, with D and trimming inferred from the DNA. The sample table gives 90,000 to 130,000 clones. The ten largest account for more than 3.5% of the sample.

Comment on this clone: Its antigen target is currently unknown.

The chain couples TRBV5-1 to TRBJ2-5; 7 matching bases give a weak D call of TRBD2. The sequence derives from a young man in good health and CMV-seronegative. Source material: PBMCs. The CDR3 protein is CASSAGAHPFQETQYF. The DNA reads TGCGCCAGCAGCGCGGGGGCCCATCCATTCCAAGAGACCCAGTACTTC.